Below, 21 T cell receptor beta chains from the same sample are listed, as sequenced in a study of T cells in Graves' hyperthyroidism and ophthalmopathy. Amplified regions were TCR beta CDR3 sequences from RNA transcripts. Primed by the HTBI set, a first-round RT-PCR was run on the TCR CDR3. TCRdb re-analysed the multiplex PCR reads in MiXCR, keeping a single row per CDR3 protein. The sample records fewer than 350,000 distinct CDR3 sequences, less than 15% being singletons. The sample was blood. The receptors were gathered from a woman in her thirties with Graves' hyperthyroidism that later progressed to Graves' ophthalmopathy.

This clonotype was recorded at least ten times. The rearrangement uses TRBV7-9 and TRBJ2-7; D gene uncertain. The CDR3 covers 14 residues. The germline gives CDR1 SEHNR, CDR2 FQNEAQ (reference sequence). V was pared by 1 base and J by 2 bases, with 9 bases between. The CDR3 DNA is TGTGCCAGCAGCTTAGAAGGGCCAGCCTACGAGCAGTACTTC. Amino acid sequence: CASSLEGPAYEQYF.

The CDR3 sequence is CASSQEGLEQETQYF. The DNA for the CDR3 is TGTGCCAGCAGCCAAGAGGGACTAGAACAAGAGACCCAGTACTTC. The chain uses TRBV4-2 and TRBJ2-5; 8 bases agree with TRBD2. Unmatched junction bases numbered 2, after V lost 0 bases and J lost 2 bases. CDR3 length equals 15 residues. Germline V lookup: CDR1 LGHNA, CDR2 YNFKEQ.

The V and J genes are TRBV9 and TRBJ2-3; tentative D call: TRBD2 (6 bases). The CDR3 is made up of 15 amino acids. CDR1 and CDR2 (germline): SGDLS, YYNGEE. V gave up 6 bases and J gave up 0 bases, with 14 bases separating them. CDR3 nucleotides: TGTGCCAGCACCCGGGGGACGTCTAGCACAGATACGCAGTATTTT. Amino acids: CASTRGTSSTDTQYF.

CDR3 in DNA: TGCAACGGATCTAAGGGCGGTAACTCCTACAATGAGCAGTTCTTC. Protein sequence: CNGSKGGNSYNEQFF. The V call is TRBV29-1, the J call TRBJ2-1; D gene uncertain. The CDR3 spans 15 residues. Germline CDR1 SQVTM, CDR2 ANQGSEA.

The chain links TRBV6-5 to TRBJ2-7; 11 positions match TRBD2. The V gene end was trimmed by 0 bases and the J gene end by 3 bases; junction bases not matched to a gene: 1. The CDR3 is made up of 15 amino acids. Germline CDR1 is MNHEY and CDR2 is SVGAGI. The CDR3 protein is CASSYSGTSGYEQYF. In nucleotides, the CDR3 is TGTGCCAGCAGTTACTCCGGGACTAGCGGCTACGAGCAGTACTTC.

This clonotype was picked up many times. The chain joins TRBV5-5 to TRBJ2-1; 7 bases are a match to TRBD2. Germline CDR1 reads SGHKS; CDR2 reads YYEKEE (reference sequence). V was pared by 5 bases and J by 8 bases, with 13 bases of the junction left unmatched. CDR3 length equals 15 residues. This chain's CDR3 is CASSLGIAGADEQFF. Written as DNA, the CDR3 is TGTGCCAGCAGTCTTGGGATTGCGGGAGCCGATGAGCAGTTCTTC.

This clonotype was counted between two and nine times. V usage is TRBV6-1 and J usage is TRBJ2-3; D may be TRBD1 (6 bases). There are 14 residues in the CDR3. Trimming took 6 bases from V and 0 from J, leaving 10 bases between them. Germline assignment: CDR1 MNHNS and CDR2 SASEGT. CDR3 sequence (DNA): TGTGCCAGCAGCTGGACAGCAAGCACAGATACGCAGTATTTT. Protein: CASSWTASTDTQYF.

This clonotype has a count of ten or more. The V gene is TRBV30, the J gene TRBJ1-5; D gene uncertain. The CDR3 spans 14 residues. The V gene's germline CDR1 is GTSNPN and CDR2 SVGIG (reference sequence). V lost 2 bases to trimming and J lost 3 bases, with 11 bases between them. The CDR3 coding sequence is TGTGCCTGGAGTTTGGCTTCCGTCAATCAGCCCCAGCATTTT. Residues: CAWSLASVNQPQHF.

This chain connects TRBV5-5 to TRBJ1-2; D is unclear. Germline V gene data show CDR1 as SGHKS and CDR2 as YYEKEE (reference sequence). Trimming removed 4 bases at V and 4 bases at J, with 14 bases between. The CDR3 has 14 residues. The CDR3 loop reads CASSPELGGYGYTF. The CDR3 DNA is TGTGCCAGCAGCCCGGAACTCGGCGGCTATGGCTACACCTTC.

This clonotype was found a few times. The rearrangement joins TRBV4-3 to TRBJ1-1; TRBD1 matches at 7 bases. Losses at the gene ends were 3 bases for V and 0 bases for J; bases not matched to a gene: 4. The CDR3 covers 15 residues. Germline assignment: CDR1 LGHNA and CDR2 YSLEER. For the CDR3, the DNA is TGCGCCAGCAGCCAGTCGGACAGGCTGAACACTGAAGCTTTCTTT. Translated: CASSQSDRLNTEAFF.

This chain joins TRBV19 and TRBJ2-7; TRBD2 is a possible D gene (6 bases). The CDR3 has 15 residues. Looked up from germline, CDR1 is LNHDA and CDR2 is SQIVND (reference sequence). Trimming took 7 bases from V and 3 from J, leaving 19 bases between them. CDR3 sequence: CASTVKPGVFYEQYF. CDR3 nucleotides: TGTGCCAGTACCGTGAAGCCGGGAGTCTTCTACGAGCAGTACTTC.

There are many counts of this clonotype. The J gene is TRBJ2-7, the V gene TRBV6-1; 8 bases align to TRBD1. V gave up 5 bases and J gave up 6 bases; unmatched junction bases: 9. The CDR3 length is 14 residues. The V gene's germline CDR1 is MNHNS and CDR2 SASEGT. CDR3 region: CASSYGTGGREQYF. The CDR3, as DNA: TGTGCCAGCAGTTATGGTACAGGGGGGCGCGAGCAGTACTTC.

CDR3 loop: CAWSVGIEQYF. The CDR3 region has the DNA TGTGCCTGGAGTGTAGGAATCGAGCAGTACTTC. The rearrangement uses TRBV30 and TRBJ2-7; D ambiguous. Germline CDR1 is GTSNPN and CDR2 is SVGIG (reference sequence). The CDR3 is 11 residues long. Trimming left V 0 bases short and J 6 bases short, with 6 bases between.

This clonotype was counted ten times or more. The rearrangement uses TRBV2 and TRBJ1-2; D gene unclear. The V gene lost 7 bases and the J gene lost 4 bases, with 13 bases spanning the gap. Germline V gene lookup returns CDR1 SNHLY and CDR2 FYNNEI. The CDR3 is made up of 13 amino acids. The CDR3 is CASIAGSSYGYTF. The CDR3 nucleotides read TGTGCCAGCATTGCTGGATCCTCCTATGGCTACACCTTC.

The sample holds many counts of this clonotype. The rearrangement links TRBV14 to TRBJ1-1; D not certain. In germline, CDR1 is SGHDN, CDR2 FVKESK. V lost 0 bases to trimming and J lost 0 bases, with 8 bases between them. The CDR3 is 15 residues long. This chain's CDR3 is CASSQEGRMNTEAFF. The CDR3 DNA sequence: TGTGCCAGCAGCCAAGAAGGACGGATGAACACTGAAGCTTTCTTT. The entire variable domain, with the rest obtained from reference TRBV14 and TRBJ1-1, is as follows: EAGVTQFPSHSVIEKGQTVTLRCDPISGHDNLYWYRRVMGKEIKFLLHFVKESKQDESGMPNNRFLAERTGGTYSTLKVQPAELEDSGVYFCASSQEGRMNTEAFFGQGTRLTVV.

Remarks on this clonotype: A much larger clone differs from this one at a single base, so this may be a read error. The V gene is TRBV11-2, the J gene TRBJ1-1; 7 positions agree with TRBD1. After removal of 3 bases from V and 4 bases from J, the junction contained 5 bases not matched to a gene. Germline assignment: CDR1 SGHAT and CDR2 FQNNGV. The CDR3 has 14 residues. Here the CDR3 reads CASSFQGGSTEAFF. The CDR3 DNA follows: TGTGCCAGCAGCTTCCAGGGGGGGAGCACTGAAGCTTTCTTT. Drawing the rest from reference TRBV11-2 and TRBJ1-1, the complete variable domain is EAGVAQSPRYKIIEKRQSVAFWCNPISGHATLYWYQQILGQGPKLLIQFQNNGVVDDSQLPKDRFSAERLKGVDSTLKIQPAKLEDSAVYLCASSFQGGSTEAFFGQGTRLTVV.

The table lists this clonotype with many counts. The CDR3 DNA reads as TGCGCCAGCAGCCAAGACCGGGGGATGAGAGGGTTTAATGAAAAACTGTTTTTT. This sequence encodes CASSQDRGMRGFNEKLFF. The chain uses TRBV4-3 and TRBJ1-4, with D possibly being TRBD1 (5 bases). Germline loops: CDR1 LGHNA, CDR2 YSLEER. The CDR3 sequence is 18 residues long. V was clipped by 0 bases and J by 4 bases, with 18 bases between them.

The V gene is TRBV19, the J gene TRBJ1-2; the match to TRBD1 covers 8 bases. Germline lookup yields CDR1 LNHDA and CDR2 SQIVND (reference sequence). V was pared by 5 bases and J by 8 bases, with 10 bases of the junction left unmatched. The CDR3 is made up of 14 amino acids. The CDR3 sequence: CASSSDRAARGYTF. The CDR3 nucleotides are TGTGCCAGTAGTTCGGACAGGGCGGCGAGAGGCTACACCTTC.

In this sample, this clonotype turned up many times. The chain couples TRBV6-5 to TRBJ2-3, with a possible D match to TRBD2 (6 bases). V lost 2 bases, J lost 5 bases, and 14 bases lay in between. The CDR3 has 15 residues. Germline CDR1 reads MNHEY; CDR2 reads SVGAGI. CDR3 nucleotide sequence: TGTGCCAGCAGTTACGGGACGGGAGTGGGAGATACGCAGTATTTT. It encodes CASSYGTGVGDTQYF.

This clonotype was picked up a small number of times. J is TRBJ2-3 and V is TRBV14, with D possibly being TRBD1 (5 bases). Trimming removed 3 bases from V and 3 bases from J, with 16 bases in between. The CDR3 has 16 residues. Germline V CDR1 and CDR2: SGHDN, FVKESK. The CDR3: CASSQWQGEGTDTQYF. CDR3 in DNA: TGTGCCAGCAGCCAGTGGCAGGGCGAAGGTACAGATACGCAGTATTTT.

In this sample, this clonotype turned up a few times. V is TRBV20-1 and J is TRBJ2-1; 9 bases are shared with TRBD2. Germline CDR1 is DFQATT and CDR2 is SNEGSKA (reference sequence). This CDR3 is built from 16 residues. V was clipped by 1 base and J by 3 bases; unmatched bases: 7. CDR3 loop: CSARVIGTSSYNEQFF. DNA of the CDR3: TGCAGTGCTAGAGTAATCGGGACTAGCAGCTACAATGAGCAGTTCTTC.